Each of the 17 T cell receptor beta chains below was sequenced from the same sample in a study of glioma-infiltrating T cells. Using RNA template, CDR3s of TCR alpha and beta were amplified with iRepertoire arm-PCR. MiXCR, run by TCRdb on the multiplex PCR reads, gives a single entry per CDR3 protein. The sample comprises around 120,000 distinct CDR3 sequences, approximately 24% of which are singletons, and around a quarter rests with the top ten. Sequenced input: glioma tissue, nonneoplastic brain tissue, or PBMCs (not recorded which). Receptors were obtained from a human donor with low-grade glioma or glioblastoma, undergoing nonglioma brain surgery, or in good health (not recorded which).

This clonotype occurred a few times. In DNA form, the CDR3 reads TGTGCCAGCTCACCAGTAGGCAATGAGCAGTTCTTC. This gives the protein CASSPVGNEQFF. The chain links TRBV18 to TRBJ2-1; D is unclear. Germline CDR1 is KGHSH and CDR2 is LQKENI. The V gene lost 2 bases and the J gene lost 6 bases, with 5 bases spanning the gap. The CDR3 runs 12 residues.

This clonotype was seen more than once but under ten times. Written as DNA, the CDR3 is TGTGCCAGCAGGGTCAGGGGGTACAATGAGCAGTTCTTC. Translation: CASRVRGYNEQFF. The J gene is TRBJ2-1, the V gene TRBV6-2 or TRBV6-3, with 7 nucleotides matching TRBD1. The J segment lost 4 bases and the V segment lost 6 bases, leaving 3 bases of the junction unmatched. The CDR3 sequence is 13 residues long. In germline, CDR1 is MNHEY, CDR2 SVGEGT.

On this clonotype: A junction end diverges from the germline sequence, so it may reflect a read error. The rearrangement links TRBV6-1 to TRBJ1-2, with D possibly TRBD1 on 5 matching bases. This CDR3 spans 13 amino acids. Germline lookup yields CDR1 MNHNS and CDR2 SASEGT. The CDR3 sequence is CAISEGADYGYTF. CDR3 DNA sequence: TGTGCCATCAGTGAAGGGGCAGACTATGGCTACACCTTC.

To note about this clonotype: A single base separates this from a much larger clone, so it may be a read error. CDR3 in amino acids: CASSYSCHQETQYF. The CDR3 region has the DNA TGTGCCAGCAGTTACTCATGTCACCAAGAGACCCAGTACTTC. This sequence joins TRBV6-2 or TRBV6-3 and TRBJ2-5; D uncertain. CDR1 MNHEY and CDR2 SVGEGT come from the germline V gene. The length of the CDR3 is 14 residues. The germline V and J ends were trimmed by 0 bases and 0 bases, with 5 bases remaining between them.

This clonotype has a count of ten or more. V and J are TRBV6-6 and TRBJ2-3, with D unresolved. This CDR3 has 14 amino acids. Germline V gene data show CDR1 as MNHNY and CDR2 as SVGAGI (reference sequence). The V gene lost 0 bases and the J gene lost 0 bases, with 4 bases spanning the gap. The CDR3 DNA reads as TGTGCCAGCAGTTACTCTCCCAGCACAGATACGCAGTATTTT. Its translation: CASSYSPSTDTQYF.

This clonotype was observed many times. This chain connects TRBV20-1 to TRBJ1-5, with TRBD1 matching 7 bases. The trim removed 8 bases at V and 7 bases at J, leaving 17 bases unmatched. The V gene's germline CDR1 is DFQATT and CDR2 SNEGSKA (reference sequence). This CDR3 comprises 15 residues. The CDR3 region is CSTGTVGSEKQPQHF. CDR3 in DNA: TGCAGTACCGGGACAGTGGGCTCGGAGAAGCAGCCCCAGCATTTT.

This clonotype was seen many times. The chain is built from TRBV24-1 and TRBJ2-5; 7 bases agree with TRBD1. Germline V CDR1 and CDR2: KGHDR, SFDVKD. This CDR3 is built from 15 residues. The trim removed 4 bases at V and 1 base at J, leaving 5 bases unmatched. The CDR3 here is CATSEYGQAQETQYF. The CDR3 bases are TGTGCCACCAGTGAATACGGACAGGCCCAAGAGACCCAGTACTTC.

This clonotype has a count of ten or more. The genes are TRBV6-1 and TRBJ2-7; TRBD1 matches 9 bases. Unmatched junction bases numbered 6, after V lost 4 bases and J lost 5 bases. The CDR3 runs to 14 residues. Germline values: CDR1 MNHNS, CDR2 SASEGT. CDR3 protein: CASSGDRGWNEQYV. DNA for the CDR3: TGTGCCAGCAGTGGAGACAGGGGGTGGAACGAGCAGTACGTC.

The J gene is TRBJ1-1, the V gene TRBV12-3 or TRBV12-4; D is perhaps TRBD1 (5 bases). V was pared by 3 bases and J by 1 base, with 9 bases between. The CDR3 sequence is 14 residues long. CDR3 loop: CASSLGLTNTEAFF. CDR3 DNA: TGTGCCAGCAGTTTGGGACTGACGAACACTGAAGCTTTCTTT.

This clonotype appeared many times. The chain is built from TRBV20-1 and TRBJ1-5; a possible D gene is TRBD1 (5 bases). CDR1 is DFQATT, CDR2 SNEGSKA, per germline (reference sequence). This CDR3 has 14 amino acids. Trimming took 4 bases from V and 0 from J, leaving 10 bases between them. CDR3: CSATRGNSNQPQHF. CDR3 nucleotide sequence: TGCAGTGCTACTCGGGGGAATAGCAATCAGCCCCAGCATTTT.

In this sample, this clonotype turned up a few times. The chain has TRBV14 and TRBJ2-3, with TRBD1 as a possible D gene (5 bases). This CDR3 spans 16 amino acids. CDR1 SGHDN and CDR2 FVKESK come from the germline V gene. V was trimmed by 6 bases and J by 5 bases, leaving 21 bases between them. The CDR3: CASSLSRRQSKDTQYF. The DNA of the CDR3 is TGTGCCAGCAGTCTCTCCCGGAGACAGTCCAAAGATACGCAGTATTTT.

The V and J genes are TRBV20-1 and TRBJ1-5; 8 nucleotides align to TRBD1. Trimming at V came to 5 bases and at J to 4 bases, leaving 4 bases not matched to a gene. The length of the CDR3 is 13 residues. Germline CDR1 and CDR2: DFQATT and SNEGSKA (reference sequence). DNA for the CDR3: TGCAGTGCTCTCCGGACAGGGAATCAGCCCCAGCATTTT. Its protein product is CSALRTGNQPQHF.

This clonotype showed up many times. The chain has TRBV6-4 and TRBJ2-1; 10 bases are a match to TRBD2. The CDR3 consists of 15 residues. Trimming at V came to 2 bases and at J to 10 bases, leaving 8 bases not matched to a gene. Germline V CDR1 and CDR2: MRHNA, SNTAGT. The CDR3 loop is CASSDDGLAAKEQFF. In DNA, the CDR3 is TGTGCCAGCAGTGACGACGGACTAGCGGCCAAAGAGCAGTTCTTC.

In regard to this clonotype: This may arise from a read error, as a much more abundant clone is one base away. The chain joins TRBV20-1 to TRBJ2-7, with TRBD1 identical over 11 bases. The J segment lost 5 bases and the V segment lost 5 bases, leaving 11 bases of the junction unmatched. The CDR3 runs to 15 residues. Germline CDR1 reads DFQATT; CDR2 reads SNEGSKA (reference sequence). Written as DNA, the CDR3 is TGCAGTGCTCCCCGGACAGGGGGCTTTATCCACGAGCAGTACGTC. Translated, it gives CSAPRTGGFIHEQYV.

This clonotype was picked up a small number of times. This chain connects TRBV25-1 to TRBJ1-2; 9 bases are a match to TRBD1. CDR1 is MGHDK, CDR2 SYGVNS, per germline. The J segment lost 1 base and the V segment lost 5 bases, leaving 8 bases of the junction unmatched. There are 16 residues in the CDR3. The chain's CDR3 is CASSPFRQGDNYGYTF. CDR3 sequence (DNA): TGTGCCAGCAGTCCTTTCCGACAGGGGGATAACTATGGCTACACCTTC.

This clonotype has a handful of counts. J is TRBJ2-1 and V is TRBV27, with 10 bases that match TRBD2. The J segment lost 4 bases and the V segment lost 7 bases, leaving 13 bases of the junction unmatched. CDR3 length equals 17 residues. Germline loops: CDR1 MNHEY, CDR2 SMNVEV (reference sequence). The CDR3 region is CASTPVASGGNYNEQFF. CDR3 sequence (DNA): TGTGCCAGCACCCCGGTCGCTAGCGGGGGAAATTACAATGAGCAGTTCTTC.

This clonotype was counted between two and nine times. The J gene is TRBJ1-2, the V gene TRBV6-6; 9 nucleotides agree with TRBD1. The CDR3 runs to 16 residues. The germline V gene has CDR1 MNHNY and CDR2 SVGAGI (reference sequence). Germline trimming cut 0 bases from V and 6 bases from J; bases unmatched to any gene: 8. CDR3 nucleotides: TGTGCCAGCAGTTACTCGTTCTTACAGGGGGCGGATGGCTACACCTTC. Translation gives CASSYSFLQGADGYTF.